Sequencing of this TCR beta chain was carried out in a study of identical twins. Trimming shortened V by 3 bases and J by 5 bases, and 17 bases separated the two germline ends. The CDR3 loop spans 16 amino acids. Germline values: CDR1 KGHSH, CDR2 LQKENI. This clonotype was detected only a few times. TCRdb re-called the 5' RACE reads with MiXCR, one entry per CDR3 protein. The repertoire consists of some 730,000 distinct CDR3 sequences, with around a sixth occurring once and the leading ten covering 13%. This same sample was also taken into another study, of T cells expressing NK-cell markers.

The material sequenced was PBMCs. The chain combines TRBV18 with TRBJ1-3, with unresolved D. The receptor was isolated from a woman between 18 and 29 years old in good health. The CDR3, as DNA: TGTGCCAGCTCACCTCTCGAAGGTCCACGGAGAAACACCATATATTTT. Translating gives CASSPLEGPRRNTIYF.